A selection of T cell receptor beta chains follows, all from one sample in a study of blood T cell repertoires in COVID-19. TCRdb keeps only in-frame clones here, not all; method: immunoSEQ multiplex PCR. The table includes 140,000 or so clones, approximately 90% detected once. Sequencing used peripheral blood. Source of these receptors: a woman between 50 and 59 years old with acute or convalescent COVID-19. Both conserved end residues are part of each CDR3. D genes are given only for firm matches. Not every row has a clone size; where given, it reads once, few, many or a size class.

size,D,J,V,CDR3,DNA
NA,TRBD2,TRBJ2-3,TRBV7-3,CASSLTFPSGRPADTDTQYF,TGTGCCAGCAGCTTAACGTTTCCTAGCGGGAGACCAGCCGACACAGATACGCAGTATTTT
NA,TRBD2,TRBJ2-2,TRBV7-3,CASSLTSGAAGELFF,TGTGCCAGCAGCTTAACTAGCGGGGCCGCCGGGGAGCTGTTTTTT
once,NA,TRBJ2-3,TRBV4-1,CASSPRGEAGATDTQYF,TGCGCCAGCAGCCCAAGGGGGGAGGCGGGGGCCACAGATACGCAGTATTTT
NA,NA,TRBJ2-7,TRBV10-3,CAISEYAGGTYEQYF,TGTGCCATCAGTGAGTACGCAGGGGGGACCTACGAGCAGTACTTC
NA,NA,TRBJ2-2,TRBV6-5,CASSYGITGELFF,TGTGCCAGCAGTTACGGCATCACCGGGGAGCTGTTTTTT
few,NA,TRBJ1-1,TRBV20-1,CSASVAELVNTEAFF,TGCAGTGCTAGTGTTGCGGAATTGGTGAACACTGAAGCTTTCTTT
NA,NA,TRBJ1-5,TRBV11-2,CASSHRVDSNQPQHF,TGTGCCAGCAGCCACAGGGTTGATAGCAATCAGCCCCAGCATTTT
NA,TRBD1,TRBJ2-1,TRBV5-1,CASSRDRGHNNEQFF,TGCGCCAGCAGCCGGGACAGGGGGCACAACAATGAGCAGTTCTTC
NA,NA,TRBJ2-7,TRBV30,CAWSKGEGPYEQYF,TGTGCCTGGAGTAAGGGGGAGGGCCCCTACGAGCAGTACTTC
NA,TRBD1,TRBJ1-5,TRBV28,CASSRGWGALGNQPQHF,TGTGCCAGCAGCAGGGGGTGGGGGGCGCTTGGCAATCAGCCCCAGCATTTT
NA,NA,TRBJ2-2,TRBV15,CATSRDRLDTGELFF,TGTGCCACCAGCAGAGATCGACTCGACACCGGGGAGCTGTTTTTT
NA,TRBD1,TRBJ2-7,TRBV6-5,CASSYPTGGMAYEQYF,TGTGCCAGCAGTTACCCGACAGGGGGCATGGCCTACGAGCAGTACTTC
NA,TRBD1,TRBJ1-5,TRBV7-9,CASSSGQGGRDQPQHF,TGTGCCAGCAGTTCCGGACAGGGCGGCCGGGATCAGCCCCAGCATTTT
NA,TRBD1,TRBJ1-4,TRBV5-1,CASSRSRDRGRDEKLFF,TGCGCCAGCAGCCGGTCCCGGGACAGGGGGCGGGATGAAAAACTGTTTTTT
few,NA,TRBJ1-5,TRBV19,CASSEGRRQPQHF,TGTGCCAGTAGTGAAGGGAGAAGGCAGCCCCAGCATTTT
NA,TRBD1,TRBJ1-2,TRBV19,CASSMRTGKYYGYTF,TGTGCCAGTAGTATGCGGACAGGGAAGTACTATGGCTACACCTTC
NA,NA,TRBJ1-1,TRBV5-4,CASSWEGGGNTEAFF,TGTGCCAGCAGCTGGGAGGGCGGTGGGAACACTGAAGCTTTCTTT
NA,TRBD2,TRBJ2-2,TRBV30,CAWSALLAGRTGELFF,TGTGCCTGGAGTGCTCTACTAGCGGGACGCACCGGGGAGCTGTTTTTT
few,NA,TRBJ1-2,TRBV28,CASSLAQVKFYGYTF,TGTGCCAGCAGTTTGGCGCAGGTCAAGTTCTATGGCTACACCTTC
few,NA,TRBJ1-6,TRBV18,CASSPQTVEGSPLHF,TGTGCCAGCTCACCTCAGACAGTGGAGGGTTCACCCCTCCACTTT
NA,NA,TRBJ1-2,TRBV6-5,CASRVLAGYTF,TGTGCCAGCAGGGTCCTGGCCGGCTACACCTTC
NA,NA,TRBJ1-2,TRBV9,CASSEDTNRVKGYTF,TGTGCCAGCAGCGAGGATACTAACAGGGTAAAAGGCTACACCTTC
NA,NA,TRBJ2-3,TRBV9,CASSVDPERGTDTQYF,TGTGCCAGCAGCGTAGATCCGGAGCGGGGCACAGATACGCAGTATTTT
few,TRBD2,TRBJ2-1,TRBV10-3,CAISTPGLAGYNEQFF,TGTGCCATCAGCACCCCCGGACTAGCGGGATACAATGAGCAGTTCTTC
NA,TRBD2,TRBJ2-3,TRBV24-1,CATSDEGRATDTQYF,TGTGCCACCAGCGATGAGGGGAGGGCCACAGATACGCAGTATTTT
NA,NA,TRBJ1-5,TRBV19,CASSIPGFGNQPQHF,TGTGCCAGTAGTATTCCCGGGTTTGGCAATCAGCCCCAGCATTTT